This note documents a single T cell receptor (beta chain) sequence. V was shortened by 4 bases and J by 5 bases, with 36 bases between the two germline ends. CDR1 is SGHRS, CDR2 YFSETQ, per germline. This CDR3 spans 21 amino acids. This entry comes from a study of blood T cell repertoires in COVID-19. The wider study: The United States, Italy and Spain provided the acute and convalescent COVID-19 samples.

Cohorts were based on clinical histories the participants reported. Recovery meant two consecutive negative NP/OP PCR tests, professional clearance, or resolved symptoms. Methods used by the authors: By means of reference gene primer amplification, nucleated cell counts were estimated. Profiled with immunoSEQ multiplex PCR; TCRdb holds only in-frame clones, not every one. That table furnishes V, J and clone size, whereas the DNA furnished D and trimming. The data contain fewer than 400,000 clones, around nine tenths of them singletons. The clonotype originates from a woman in her forties or fifties who had recovered from COVID-19. V is TRBV5-1 and J is TRBJ1-2; D may be TRBD1 (6 bases). Sequenced input: PBMCs or T cells enriched from blood (not recorded which). The CDR3 DNA reads as TGCGCCAGCAGCGCGGACCGATTGGCCCCCGCCCTGGACAGTCGAGAATATGGCTACACCTTC. This gives the protein CASSADRLAPALDSREYGYTF.